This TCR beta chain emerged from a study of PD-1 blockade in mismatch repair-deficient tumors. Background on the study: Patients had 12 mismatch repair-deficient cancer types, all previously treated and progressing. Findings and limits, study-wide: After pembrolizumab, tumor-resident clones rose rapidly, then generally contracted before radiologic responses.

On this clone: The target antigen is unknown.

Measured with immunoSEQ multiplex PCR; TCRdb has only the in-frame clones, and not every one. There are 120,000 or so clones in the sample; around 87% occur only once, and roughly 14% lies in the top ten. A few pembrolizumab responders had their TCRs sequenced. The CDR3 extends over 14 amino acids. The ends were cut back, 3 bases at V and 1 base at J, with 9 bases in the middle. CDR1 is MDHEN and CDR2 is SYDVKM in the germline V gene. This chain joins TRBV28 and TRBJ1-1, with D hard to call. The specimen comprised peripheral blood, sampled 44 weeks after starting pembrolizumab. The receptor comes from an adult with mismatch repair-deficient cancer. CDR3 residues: CASSFWAGNTEAFF. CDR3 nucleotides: TGTGCCAGCAGTTTTTGGGCTGGGAACACTGAAGCTTTCTTT.